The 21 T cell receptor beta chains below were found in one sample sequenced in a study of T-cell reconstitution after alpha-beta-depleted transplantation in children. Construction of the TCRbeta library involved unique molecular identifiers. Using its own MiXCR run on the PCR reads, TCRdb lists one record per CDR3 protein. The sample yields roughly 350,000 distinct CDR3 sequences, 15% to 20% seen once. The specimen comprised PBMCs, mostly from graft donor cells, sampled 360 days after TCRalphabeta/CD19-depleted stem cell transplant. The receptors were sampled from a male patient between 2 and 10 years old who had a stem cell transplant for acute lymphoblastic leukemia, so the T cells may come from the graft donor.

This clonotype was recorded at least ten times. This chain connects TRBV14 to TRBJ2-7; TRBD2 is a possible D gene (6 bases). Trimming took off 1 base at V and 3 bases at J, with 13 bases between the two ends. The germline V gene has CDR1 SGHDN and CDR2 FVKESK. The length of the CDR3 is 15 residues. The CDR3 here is CASSQGRLRGYEQYF. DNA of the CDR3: TGTGCCAGCAGCCAAGGGAGGTTGCGGGGCTACGAGCAGTACTTC.

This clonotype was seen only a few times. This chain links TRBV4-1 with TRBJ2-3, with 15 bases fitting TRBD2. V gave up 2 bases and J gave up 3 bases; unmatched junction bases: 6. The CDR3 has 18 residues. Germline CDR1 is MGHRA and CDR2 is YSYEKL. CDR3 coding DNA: TGCGCCAGCAGCCAATACGCCGGACTAGCGGGAGGGACAGATACGCAGTATTTT. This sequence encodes CASSQYAGLAGGTDTQYF.

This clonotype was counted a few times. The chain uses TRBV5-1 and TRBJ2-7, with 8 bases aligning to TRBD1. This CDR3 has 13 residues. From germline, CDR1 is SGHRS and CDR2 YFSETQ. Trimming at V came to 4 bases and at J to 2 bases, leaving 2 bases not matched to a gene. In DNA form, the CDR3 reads TGCGCCAGCAGCGTGGACAGGGCCTACGAGCAGTACTTC. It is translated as CASSVDRAYEQYF.

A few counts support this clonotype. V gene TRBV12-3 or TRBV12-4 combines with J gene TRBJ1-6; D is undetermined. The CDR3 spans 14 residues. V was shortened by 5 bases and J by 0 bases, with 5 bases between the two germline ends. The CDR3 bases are TGTGCCAGCAGTATAAGCTCCTATAATTCACCCCTCCACTTT. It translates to CASSISSYNSPLHF.

CDR3 nucleotide sequence: TGTGCCAGCGGTCAGACTAGCGGGAGCTCCTACGAGCAGTACTTC. It codes for CASGQTSGSSYEQYF. The chain has TRBV27 and TRBJ2-7; 12 bases align to TRBD2. CDR3 length: 15 residues. Trimming at V came to 8 bases and at J to 0 bases, leaving 5 bases not matched to a gene. CDR1 MNHEY and CDR2 SMNVEV come from the germline V gene (reference sequence).

This CDR3 reads CASCLEPGLAVGGPDTQYF. CDR3 bases: TGTGCCAGCTGTTTGGAGCCTGGACTAGCGGTTGGGGGCCCAGATACGCAGTATTTT. This rearrangement joins TRBV3-1 to TRBJ2-3; 10 positions match TRBD2. The CDR3 spans 19 residues. The germline V gene has CDR1 LGHDT and CDR2 YNNKEL (reference sequence). V gave up 8 bases and J gave up 4 bases; unmatched junction bases: 21.

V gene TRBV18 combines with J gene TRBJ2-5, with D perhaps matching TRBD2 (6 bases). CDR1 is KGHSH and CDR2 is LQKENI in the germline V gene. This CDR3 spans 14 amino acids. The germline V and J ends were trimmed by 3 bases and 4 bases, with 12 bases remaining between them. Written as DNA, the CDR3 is TGTGCCAGCTCACCGGGACTCCGGGCAGAGACCCAGTACTTC. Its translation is CASSPGLRAETQYF.

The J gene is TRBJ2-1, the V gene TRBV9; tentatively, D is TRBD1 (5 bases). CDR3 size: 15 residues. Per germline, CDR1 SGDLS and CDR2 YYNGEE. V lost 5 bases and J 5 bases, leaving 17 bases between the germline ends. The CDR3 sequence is CASSFFSLGDNEQFF. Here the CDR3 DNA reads TGTGCCAGCAGTTTTTTCTCATTAGGGGACAATGAGCAGTTCTTC.

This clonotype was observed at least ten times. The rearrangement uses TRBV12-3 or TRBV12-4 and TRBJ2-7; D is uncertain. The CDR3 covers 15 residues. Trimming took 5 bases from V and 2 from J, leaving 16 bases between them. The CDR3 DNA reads TGTGCCAGCAGTCCCGCTTGGCCGTCCCCCTACGAGCAGTACTTC. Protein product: CASSPAWPSPYEQYF.

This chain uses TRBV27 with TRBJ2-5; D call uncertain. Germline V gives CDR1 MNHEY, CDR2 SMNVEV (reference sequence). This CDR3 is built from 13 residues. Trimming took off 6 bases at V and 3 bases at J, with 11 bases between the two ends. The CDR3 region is CASSSQKKETQYF. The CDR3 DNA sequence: TGTGCCAGCAGCAGCCAAAAGAAAGAGACCCAGTACTTC.

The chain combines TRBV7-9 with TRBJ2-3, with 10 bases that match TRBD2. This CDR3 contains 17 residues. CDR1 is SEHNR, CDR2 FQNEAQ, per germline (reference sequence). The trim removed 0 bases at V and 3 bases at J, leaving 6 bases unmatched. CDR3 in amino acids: CASSLALSSGSTDTQYF. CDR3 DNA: TGTGCCAGCAGCTTAGCTCTCTCTAGCGGGAGTACAGATACGCAGTATTTT.

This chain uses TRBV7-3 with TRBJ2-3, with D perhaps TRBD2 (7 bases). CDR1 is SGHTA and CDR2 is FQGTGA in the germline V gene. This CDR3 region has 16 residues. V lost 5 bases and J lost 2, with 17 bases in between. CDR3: CASSPSGGGSTDTQYF. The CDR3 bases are TGTGCCAGCAGCCCATCTGGCGGGGGCTCCACAGATACGCAGTATTTT.

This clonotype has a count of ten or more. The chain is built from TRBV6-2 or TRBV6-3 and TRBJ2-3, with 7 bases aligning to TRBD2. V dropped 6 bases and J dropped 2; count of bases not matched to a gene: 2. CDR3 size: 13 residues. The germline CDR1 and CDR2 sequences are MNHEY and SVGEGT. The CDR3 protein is CASRAGNTDTQYF. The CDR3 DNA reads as TGTGCCAGCAGAGCGGGAAACACAGATACGCAGTATTTT.

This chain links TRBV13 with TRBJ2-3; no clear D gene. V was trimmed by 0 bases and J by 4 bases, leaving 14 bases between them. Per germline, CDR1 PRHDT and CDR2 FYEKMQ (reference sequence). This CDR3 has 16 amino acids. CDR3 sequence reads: CASSLGPLRFPDTQYF. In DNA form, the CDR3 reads TGTGCCAGCAGCTTAGGCCCGCTTCGCTTTCCAGATACGCAGTATTTT. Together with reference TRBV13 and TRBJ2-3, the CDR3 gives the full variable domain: AAGVIQSPRHLIKEKRETATLKCYPIPRHDTVYWYQQGPGQDPQFLISFYEKMQSDKGSIPDRFSAQQFSDYHSELNMSSLELGDSALYFCASSLGPLRFPDTQYFGPGTRLTVL.

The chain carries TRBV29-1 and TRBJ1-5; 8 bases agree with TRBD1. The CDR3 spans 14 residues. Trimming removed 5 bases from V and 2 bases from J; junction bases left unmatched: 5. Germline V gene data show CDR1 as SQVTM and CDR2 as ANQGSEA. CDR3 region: CSVMTGAGNQPQHF. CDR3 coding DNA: TGCAGCGTTATGACAGGGGCCGGCAATCAGCCCCAGCATTTT.

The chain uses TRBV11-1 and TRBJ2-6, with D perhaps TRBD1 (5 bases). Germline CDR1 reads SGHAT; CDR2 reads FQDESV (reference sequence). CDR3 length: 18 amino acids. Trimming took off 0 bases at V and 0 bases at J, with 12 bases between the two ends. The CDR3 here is CASSLATGAPSGANVLTF. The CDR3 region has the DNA TGTGCCAGCAGCTTAGCTACAGGTGCACCCTCTGGGGCCAACGTCCTGACTTTC.

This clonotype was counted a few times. CDR3 amino acids: CASSYVAGMSNEQFF. The DNA of the CDR3 is TGTGCCAGCAGTTACGTAGCGGGAATGAGTAATGAGCAGTTCTTC. This chain connects TRBV6-5 to TRBJ2-1; 8 positions agree with TRBD2. The germline gives CDR1 MNHEY, CDR2 SVGAGI. V was pared by 2 bases and J by 7 bases, with 7 bases of the junction left unmatched. The CDR3 is 15 residues long.

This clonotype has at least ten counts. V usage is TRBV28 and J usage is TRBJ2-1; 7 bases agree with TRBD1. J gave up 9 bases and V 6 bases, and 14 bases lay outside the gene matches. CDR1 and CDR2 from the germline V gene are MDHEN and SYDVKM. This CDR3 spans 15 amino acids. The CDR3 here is CASRTEMTGFGEQFF. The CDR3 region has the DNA TGTGCCAGCAGAACAGAAATGACAGGGTTCGGTGAGCAGTTCTTC.

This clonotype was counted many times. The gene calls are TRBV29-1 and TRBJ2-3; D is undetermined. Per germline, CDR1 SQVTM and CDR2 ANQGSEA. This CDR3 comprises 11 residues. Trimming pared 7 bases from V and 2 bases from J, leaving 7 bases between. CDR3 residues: CSGTHTDTQYF. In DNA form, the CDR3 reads TGCAGCGGGACGCACACAGATACGCAGTATTTT.

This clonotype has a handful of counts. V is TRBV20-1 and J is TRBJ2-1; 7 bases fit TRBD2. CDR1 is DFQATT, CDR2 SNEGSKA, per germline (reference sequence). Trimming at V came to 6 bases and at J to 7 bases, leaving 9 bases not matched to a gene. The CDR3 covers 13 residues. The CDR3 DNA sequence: TGCAGTGCCAGGACGGGACTACGAAATGAGCAGTTCTTC. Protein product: CSARTGLRNEQFF.

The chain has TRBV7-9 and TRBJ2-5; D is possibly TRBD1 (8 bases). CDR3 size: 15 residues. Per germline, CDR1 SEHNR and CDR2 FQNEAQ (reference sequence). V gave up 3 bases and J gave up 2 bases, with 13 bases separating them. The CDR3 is CASSFDRGGQETQYF. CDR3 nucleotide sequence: TGTGCCAGCAGCTTTGACAGGGGAGGGCAAGAGACCCAGTACTTC.